These 14 T cell receptor beta chains were all obtained from the same sample, sequenced in a study of cytomegalovirus exposure and HLA in healthy donors. Profiling relied on immunoSEQ multiplex PCR, and the TCRdb table lists in-frame clones only, not all of them. The sample contains about 200,000 clones, more than 70% of which appear only once. The specimen was PBMCs. The receptors originated from a woman younger than 35 in good health and CMV-seronegative.

The J gene is TRBJ1-2, the V gene TRBV19; unclear D gene. V was trimmed by 3 bases and J by 2 bases, leaving 16 bases between them. The CDR3 runs 16 residues. The V gene's germline CDR1 is LNHDA and CDR2 SQIVND (reference sequence). The CDR3 region is CASSMRAGERNYGYTF. DNA for the CDR3: TGTGCCAGTAGTATGAGGGCAGGAGAAAGGAACTATGGCTACACCTTC.

This chain links TRBV13 with TRBJ2-3; TRBD2 aligns across 15 bases. CDR1 and CDR2 from the germline V gene are PRHDT and FYEKMQ (reference sequence). CDR3 length: 19 residues. Losses at the gene ends were 5 bases for V and 2 bases for J; bases not matched to a gene: 11. The CDR3 is CASSEIPWTSGRDTDTQYF. CDR3 bases: TGTGCCAGCAGCGAAATCCCATGGACTAGCGGGAGGGACACAGATACGCAGTATTTT. The full variable domain, in which reference TRBV13 and TRBJ2-3 provide the parts outside the CDR3, is AAGVIQSPRHLIKEKRETATLKCYPIPRHDTVYWYQQGPGQDPQFLISFYEKMQSDKGSIPDRFSAQQFSDYHSELNMSSLELGDSALYFCASSEIPWTSGRDTDTQYFGPGTRLTVL.

The genes are TRBV7-6 and TRBJ2-1; 12 bases are a match to TRBD2. The CDR3 extends over 16 amino acids. Per germline, CDR1 SGHVS and CDR2 FNYEAQ. The V and J ends lost 5 bases and 2 bases, in that order; junction bases with no gene match: 4. The CDR3 is CASSRPSGGAYNEQFF. CDR3 nucleotides: TGTGCCAGCAGCCGCCCTAGCGGGGGGGCCTACAATGAGCAGTTCTTC.

The chain employs TRBV12-5 and TRBJ2-5; 8 positions match TRBD1. Per the germline V gene, CDR1 is LGHNT and CDR2 is FRNRAP. J was trimmed by 7 bases and V by 6 bases; bases with no gene match: 10. CDR3 size: 14 residues. CDR3 sequence (DNA): TGTGCTAGTGGGACAGGGGACGTGAAGGCGACCCAGTACTTC. Its translation: CASGTGDVKATQYF.

This clone was counted a single time. V and J are TRBV7-8 and TRBJ2-5; no reliable D call. Germline CDR1 SGHVS, CDR2 FQNEAQ. The CDR3 covers 13 residues. V lost 10 bases to trimming and J lost 1 base, with 13 bases between them. For the CDR3, the DNA is TGTGCCACCGCGGTGGGTGTCCAAGAGACCCAGTACTTC. This gives the protein CATAVGVQETQYF.

The chain links TRBV18 to TRBJ1-2, with 8 bases lining up with TRBD1. From germline, CDR1 is KGHSH and CDR2 LQKENI. This CDR3 has 19 amino acids. V shed 0 bases, J shed 6 bases, and the junction held 18 bases outside the gene matches. The CDR3 loop reads CASSPPIITGGNNSHGYTF. The CDR3 DNA reads TGTGCCAGCTCACCACCAATCATAACAGGGGGAAATAACTCTCATGGCTACACCTTC.

V is TRBV28 and J is TRBJ2-7; 9 nucleotides agree with TRBD2. CDR3 length: 11 amino acids. The junction had 3 bases not matched to a gene; V was cut back by 6 bases and J by 9 bases. Germline V lookup: CDR1 MDHEN, CDR2 SYDVKM. CDR3 nucleotides: TGTGCCAGCAGAGCGGGGGGTGCGCAGTACTTC. Translated: CASRAGGAQYF.

The chain couples TRBV4-2 to TRBJ2-1; TRBD2 matches at 9 bases. The CDR3 length is 18 residues. With V trimmed by 1 base and J by 6 bases, 13 bases remained unmatched. CDR1 and CDR2 from the germline V gene are LGHNA and YNFKEQ. The CDR3 DNA reads as TGTGCCAGCAGCCAAGCTTATACCACTAGCGGGCTACTCAATGAGCAGTTCTTC. As protein: CASSQAYTTSGLLNEQFF.

V is TRBV6-5 and J is TRBJ1-2; no definite D call. CDR3 size: 15 residues. Germline assignment: CDR1 MNHEY and CDR2 SVGAGI. V was trimmed by 0 bases and J by 5 bases, leaving 13 bases between them. CDR3 amino acids: CASSYSTNPAYGYTF. Here the CDR3 DNA reads TGTGCCAGCAGTTACTCGACAAACCCCGCTTATGGCTACACCTTC.

This clone was observed at least ten times. V and J are TRBV6-4 and TRBJ2-6; the D gene is possibly TRBD2 (6 bases). V lost 2 bases to trimming and J lost 0 bases, with 8 bases between them. Germline V CDR1 and CDR2: MRHNA, SNTAGT. The CDR3 extends over 16 amino acids. The CDR3 DNA reads as TGTGCCAGCAGTGACGAAGCGGGCTCTGGGGCCAACGTCCTGACTTTC. Its translation: CASSDEAGSGANVLTF.

CDR3 in amino acids: CASSLGGGRANEKLFF. As DNA, the CDR3 is TGTGCCAGCAGCCTTGGCGGAGGTAGAGCTAATGAAAAACTGTTTTTT. The rearrangement joins TRBV7-2 to TRBJ1-4; D is undetermined. Deletions cut 5 bases from V and 3 bases from J, with 16 bases between. This CDR3 spans 16 amino acids. Germline assignment: CDR1 SGHTA and CDR2 FQGNSA.

The chain recombines TRBV20-1 with TRBJ1-2; a weak D match, TRBD1 (5 bases). CDR3 size: 11 residues. The germline gives CDR1 DFQATT, CDR2 SNEGSKA (reference sequence). Trimming shortened V by 7 bases and J by 1 base, and 7 bases separated the two germline ends. The CDR3 region has the DNA TGCAGTGGGGGCAGTAACTATGGCTACACCTTC. Its protein is CSGGSNYGYTF.

The chain couples TRBV5-1 to TRBJ1-4, with 8 bases that match TRBD1. V shed 4 bases and J 7 bases; nucleotides not matched to a gene: 6. The CDR3 spans 14 residues. Germline V gene data show CDR1 as SGHRS and CDR2 as YFSETQ. CDR3 sequence (DNA): TGCGCCAGCAGCCTAGGGACAGGCGTTGAAAAACTGTTTTTT. It yields the protein CASSLGTGVEKLFF.

The count of this clone is one. This rearrangement joins TRBV5-1 to TRBJ2-1; 9 bases align to TRBD1. Germline CDR1 reads SGHRS; CDR2 reads YFSETQ. This CDR3 contains 22 residues. J gave up 0 bases and V 4 bases, and 23 bases lay outside the gene matches. The CDR3 protein is CASSHGSLWDREGTRSYNEQFF. CDR3 sequence (DNA): TGCGCCAGCAGCCACGGGAGTCTATGGGACAGGGAGGGTACGCGCTCCTACAATGAGCAGTTCTTC.